One sample yielded the 10 T cell receptor beta chains listed below, sequenced in a study of blood T cell repertoires in COVID-19. Repertoires were generated with immunoSEQ multiplex PCR, while TCRdb's copy carries only in-frame clones and drops some. This sample has approximately 360,000 clones, with 85% to 90% found just once. The sequenced sample was PBMCs or T cells enriched from blood (not recorded which). These receptors were obtained from a woman aged 30 to 39 with acute COVID-19.

The chain links TRBV19 to TRBJ2-7; TRBD2 matches 9 bases. With V trimmed by 3 bases and J by 2 bases, 5 bases remained unmatched. The germline gives CDR1 LNHDA, CDR2 SQIVND (reference sequence). The CDR3 contains 15 residues. Written as DNA, the CDR3 is TGTGCCAGTAGTATCTCTAGCGGGGAAACCTACGAGCAGTACTTC. It yields the protein CASSISSGETYEQYF.

The J gene is TRBJ1-4, the V gene TRBV7-9, with TRBD1 matching 10 bases. The CDR3 is 14 amino acids. Unmatched junction bases numbered 5, after V lost 5 bases and J lost 8 bases. Germline V gene lookup returns CDR1 SEHNR and CDR2 FQNEAQ (reference sequence). The CDR3 DNA reads TGTGCCAGCAGCATCGGACAGGGGGTCGAAAAACTGTTTTTT. It encodes CASSIGQGVEKLFF.

The genes are TRBV7-6 and TRBJ2-7, with 10 bases fitting TRBD2. The CDR3 length is 16 residues. Trimming cost V 6 bases and J 3 bases; bases outside gene matches: 11. Per germline, CDR1 SGHVS and CDR2 FNYEAQ. The CDR3 bases are TGTGCCAGCAGTCCCAGGGGAGCGGGGGGGGACTACGAGCAGTACTTC. As protein: CASSPRGAGGDYEQYF.

V usage is TRBV27 and J usage is TRBJ2-7, with 14 bases matching TRBD2. CDR3 length: 22 amino acids. The germline gives CDR1 MNHEY, CDR2 SMNVEV (reference sequence). After removal of 5 bases from V and 7 bases from J, the junction contained 28 bases not matched to a gene. The CDR3 region is CASSPITIDPVTSGGVYGEQYF. CDR3 in DNA: TGTGCCAGCAGTCCCATTACCATCGACCCTGTGACTAGCGGGGGGGTGTACGGGGAGCAGTACTTC.

The chain joins TRBV24-1 to TRBJ2-5, with 8 bases that match TRBD1. The V gene end was trimmed by 6 bases and the J gene end by 2 bases; junction bases not matched to a gene: 4. Germline CDR1 KGHDR, CDR2 SFDVKD. The CDR3 is 14 amino acids. The CDR3 DNA follows: TGTGCCACCAGTTTAACAGGGGGTCAAGAGACCCAGTACTTC. This gives the protein CATSLTGGQETQYF.

Only one count was recorded for this clone. The V gene is TRBV9, the J gene TRBJ1-2, with D possibly matching TRBD1 (5 bases). Between the trimmed V and J ends, which lost 6 bases and 0 bases, there was a span of 15 bases. Germline V gene sequence: CDR1 SGDLS, CDR2 YYNGEE. The CDR3 is 15 amino acids. CDR3 nucleotide sequence: TGTGCCAGCACCTTGACAGTAGCCTCTAACTATGGCTACACCTTC. Residues: CASTLTVASNYGYTF. Filled out from reference TRBV9 and TRBJ1-2, the complete variable domain reads DSGVTQTPKHLITATGQRVTLRCSPRSGDLSVYWYQQSLDQGLQFLIQYYNGEERAKGNILERFSAQQFPDLHSELNLSSLELGDSALYFCASTLTVASNYGYTFGSGTRLTVV.

The V gene is TRBV19, the J gene TRBJ1-1, with a weak D call TRBD1 (5 bases). Germline assignment: CDR1 LNHDA and CDR2 SQIVND (reference sequence). Between the trimmed V and J ends, which lost 3 bases and 4 bases, there was a span of 18 bases. This CDR3 region has 16 residues. In DNA form, the CDR3 reads TGTGCCAGTAGTATTGGGGGGAAAGGGTCGGGCACTGAAGCTTTCTTT. Its translation: CASSIGGKGSGTEAFF.

For the CDR3, the DNA is TGTGCCAGCAGCCGACAACAGCTGAACACTGAAGCTTTCTTT. Translation gives CASSRQQLNTEAFF. This chain joins TRBV7-9 and TRBJ1-1; D not certain. Germline CDR1 reads SEHNR; CDR2 reads FQNEAQ (reference sequence). The CDR3 has 14 residues. V lost 5 bases to trimming and J lost 0 bases, with 10 bases between them.

The J gene is TRBJ1-1, the V gene TRBV7-9, with D perhaps matching TRBD1 (5 bases). The V gene's germline CDR1 is SEHNR and CDR2 FQNEAQ (reference sequence). Deletions cut 2 bases from V and 1 base from J, with 11 bases between. This CDR3 region has 15 residues. The CDR3 DNA follows: TGTGCCAGCAGCTTAAGGAGGGGCGCGAACACTGAAGCTTTCTTT. It is translated as CASSLRRGANTEAFF.

This clone has just one count. The rearrangement links TRBV24-1 to TRBJ1-1, with D possibly TRBD1 on 6 matching bases. Between the trimmed V and J ends, which lost 2 bases and 0 bases, there was a span of 9 bases. CDR3 length: 15 amino acids. Germline lookup yields CDR1 KGHDR and CDR2 SFDVKD. CDR3 sequence: CATSDSGALNTEAFF. DNA of the CDR3: TGTGCCACCAGTGATTCAGGGGCCCTGAACACTGAAGCTTTCTTT.